This is a list of T cell receptor beta chains from one sample in a study of blood T cell repertoires in COVID-19. Here immunoSEQ multiplex PCR was the method, and the copy in TCRdb shows in-frame clones only, minus some. Of roughly 240,000 clones in the sample, roughly 89% were seen once. Sequencing input: PBMCs or T cells enriched from blood (not recorded which). These receptor sequences come from a woman aged 25 to 39 with acute COVID-19. The CDR3 runs from the conserved cysteine through the conserved F or W. Fields, in order: CDR3 DNA, CDR3 protein, J gene, D gene, V gene, clone size. The D gene is left open where the match is weak. Expanded clones get a size class; other rows say once, few or many, or leave the size out.

TGTGCCAGCAGCTCCGCGACAGGGGGGATACAAGAGACCCAGTACTTC | CASSSATGGIQETQYF | TRBJ2-5 | TRBD1 | TRBV5-4 | NA
TGTGCCAGCAGCCCGCATGCCGGGACAGAAGTCTTC | CASSPHAGTEVF | TRBJ2-7 | TRBD1 | TRBV7-9 | NA
TGTGCCAGCAGTGAAGTGGGGGCGACTGAAGCTTTCTTT | CASSEVGATEAFF | TRBJ1-1 | NA | TRBV2 | NA
TGTGCTAGTGGTCCAGGGGACGGCTACGAGCAGTACTTC | CASGPGDGYEQYF | TRBJ2-7 | NA | TRBV12-5 | NA
TGTGCCAGCCGGGGAGGGGACGAGACGGACTATGGCTACACCTTC | CASRGGDETDYGYTF | TRBJ1-2 | NA | TRBV19 | NA
TGTGCCAGCAGCCTTAGCCAAGGTTTATCAGAGCAGTTCTTC | CASSLSQGLSEQFF | TRBJ2-1 | NA | TRBV7-9 | NA
TGCGCCAGCAGCCCACACAGGGTCAGCAATCAGCCCCAGCATTTT | CASSPHRVSNQPQHF | TRBJ1-5 | NA | TRBV4-1 | NA
TGTGCCATCGGAAGCGGTTATGGCTACACCTTC | CAIGSGYGYTF | TRBJ1-2 | NA | TRBV19 | NA
TGTGCCGCCAGGGTGGGGAACACTGAAGCTTTCTTT | CAARVGNTEAFF | TRBJ1-1 | NA | TRBV10-3 | NA
TGCGCCAGCAGCCAAGATCTCAGGCTCACTAATGAAAAACTGTTTTTT | CASSQDLRLTNEKLFF | TRBJ1-4 | NA | TRBV4-3 | NA
TGTGCCAGCAGTGAACTCGACAATACCGGGGAGCTGTTTTTT | CASSELDNTGELFF | TRBJ2-2 | NA | TRBV2 | NA
TGTGCCAGCAGCGGGGGGGGCCCGGTATACGAGCAGTACTTC | CASSGGGPVYEQYF | TRBJ2-7 | NA | TRBV9 | NA
TGCGCCAGCAGGCCAAACCCAGGGACAGTTACTGAAGCTTTCTTT | CASRPNPGTVTEAFF | TRBJ1-1 | TRBD1 | TRBV4-1 | few
TGCGCCAGCAGCTTGGATCAGGGAAACACTGAAGCTTTCTTT | CASSLDQGNTEAFF | TRBJ1-1 | NA | TRBV5-1 | NA
TGTGCCAGCAGTTACAGCTACTCTAACACTGAAGCTTTCTTT | CASSYSYSNTEAFF | TRBJ1-1 | NA | TRBV6-5 | NA
TGTGCCAGCATGGACAGGGCTGGTTTGAACACTGAAGCTTTCTTT | CASMDRAGLNTEAFF | TRBJ1-1 | TRBD1 | TRBV6-5 | NA
TGCGCCAGCAGCGCAACTAGCGGGGGCCCCCTCTCCTACAATGAGCAGTTCTTC | CASSATSGGPLSYNEQFF | TRBJ2-1 | TRBD2 | TRBV5-1 | once
TGCGCCAGCAGTGAGACCTCCGGACTAGCGGGGGGGCCCCCAGATACGCAGTATTTT | CASSETSGLAGGPPDTQYF | TRBJ2-3 | TRBD2 | TRBV10-2 | NA
TGTGCCAGCAGTGAAATCTCCGGGACAGGTCTAGAGCATAACTATGGCTACACCTTC | CASSEISGTGLEHNYGYTF | TRBJ1-2 | TRBD1 | TRBV2 | NA
TGTGCCAGCAGCTTTACTAGCGGGGAGCTCTACGAGCAGTACTTC | CASSFTSGELYEQYF | TRBJ2-7 | TRBD2 | TRBV7-6 | NA
TGCGCCAGCAGCCGGACAGCAGGTCCGGGGCAGGGAAACACCATATATTTT | CASSRTAGPGQGNTIYF | TRBJ1-3 | NA | TRBV5-1 | NA
TGTGCCAGCAGTTACTCGCAGGGGAAGAGCCAAGAGACCCAGTACTTC | CASSYSQGKSQETQYF | TRBJ2-5 | NA | TRBV6-5 | once
TGTGCCAGTAGTAAGGGACAGGGGGGCCTTAGCAATCAGCCCCAGCATTTT | CASSKGQGGLSNQPQHF | TRBJ1-5 | TRBD1 | TRBV19 | NA
TGTGCCAGCAGTTTTCAGCGGGGGCATTACAATGAGCAGTTCTTC | CASSFQRGHYNEQFF | TRBJ2-1 | TRBD2 | TRBV27 | NA
TGCGCCAGCAGCTTGGGGGACAGGGTTGGCGAGCAGTACTTC | CASSLGDRVGEQYF | TRBJ2-7 | TRBD1 | TRBV5-1 | NA
TGTGCCAGCAGTGGTACCGGGGTACGAAAACTGTTTTTT | CASSGTGVRKLFF | TRBJ1-4 | NA | TRBV25-1 | NA
TGCGCCAGCAGCCACGGACTCGACACTGAAGCTTTCTTT | CASSHGLDTEAFF | TRBJ1-1 | NA | TRBV4-3 | NA
TGCGCCAGCAGCTCTTGGACAGGAAAGGACTCACCCCTCCACTTT | CASSSWTGKDSPLHF | TRBJ1-6 | TRBD1 | TRBV5-1 | NA
TGTGCCAGCAGTACCGCGTATGATGAGCAGTTCTTC | CASSTAYDEQFF | TRBJ2-1 | NA | TRBV12-3/TRBV12-4 | once
TGTGCCAGCAGTCTTCAGGGGAGCTGGACAGATACGCAGTATTTT | CASSLQGSWTDTQYF | TRBJ2-3 | NA | TRBV6-5 | NA
TGTGCCAGCAGCTTAATTCGATTCCCTCGGGGGTATCAGCCCCAGCATTTT | CASSLIRFPRGYQPQHF | TRBJ1-5 | NA | TRBV7-8 | NA
TGTGCCAGCAGCGTAGAGGTAGGGAGTGGAAACACCATATATTTT | CASSVEVGSGNTIYF | TRBJ1-3 | NA | TRBV9 | NA
TGTGCCAGCAGCTCAGGGACAGACAATGAGCAGTTCTTC | CASSSGTDNEQFF | TRBJ2-1 | TRBD1 | TRBV7-2 | NA
TGCAGCGTTGAAGCGGGACAGGGTTTCAATGAGCAGTTCTTC | CSVEAGQGFNEQFF | TRBJ2-1 | TRBD1 | TRBV29-1 | NA
TGTGCCAGCAGTTACCTAGGACAGGGAATACCCTACGAGCAGTACTTC | CASSYLGQGIPYEQYF | TRBJ2-7 | TRBD1 | TRBV27 | NA
TGCGCCAGCAGTCTTCAGGGATGGGCTGAAGCTTTCTTT | CASSLQGWAEAFF | TRBJ1-1 | NA | TRBV10-2 | NA